This T cell receptor beta chain was found in a study of blood T cell repertoires in COVID-19. As for the study in general: In each case, the material was cDNA or gDNA derived from T cells, B-cell-depleted T cells, or PBMCs.

Seattle's cohort entered during active infection and was followed longitudinally. The ends lost 6 bases at V and 6 bases at J; junction bases unmatched: 11. CDR1 and CDR2 from the germline V gene are MDHEN and SYDVKM. The CDR3 sequence is 14 residues long. Some clones are missing from TCRdb's copy, which holds only in-frame ones; the method was immunoSEQ multiplex PCR. The table has 150,000 to 200,000 clones, around nine tenths seen once. This clone was recorded once. The sequencing sample was made of peripheral blood. This sequence joins TRBV28 and TRBJ2-7; 7 bases are a match to TRBD2. This TCR derives from a woman between 70 and 85 years old with COVID-19, enrolled during active disease. CDR3 sequence (DNA): TGTGCCAGCAGGTCCCCAACTAGCGCCGGCGAGCAGTACTTC. It codes for CASRSPTSAGEQYF.